The source of this T cell receptor (beta chain) is a study of cytomegalovirus exposure and HLA in healthy donors. Across the whole study: The study placed over 65% of its 398 genotyped donors in the Caucasian-associated ancestry cluster.

Comment on this clone: Its target is unknown.

J was trimmed by 2 bases and V by 6 bases; bases with no gene match: 13. Germline loops: CDR1 SGHTA, CDR2 FQGNSA. The CDR3 runs 17 residues. PCR primers comprised 60 Vbeta and 13 Jbeta primers. The repertoire was sequenced with immunoSEQ multiplex PCR; TCRdb's copy has only in-frame clones and lacks some. The sample has over 150,000 clones. Regarding the study as a whole: The classifier reportedly diagnosed cytomegalovirus status with high sensitivity and specificity.

Sequenced: PBMCs. The chain is built from TRBV7-2 and TRBJ2-3; 8 bases line up with TRBD2. This TCR came from a boy aged 5-17 years in good health and CMV-seronegative. CDR3 DNA sequence: TGTGCCAGCAGTCTCGCAGCGGGGGTATTTGTCACAGATACGCAGTATTTT. As protein: CASSLAAGVFVTDTQYF. The variable domain in full, with the rest retrieved from reference TRBV7-2 and TRBJ2-3, is GAGVSQSPSNKVTEKGKDVELRCDPISGHTALYWYRQSLGQGLEFLIYFQGNSAPDKSGLPSDRFSAERTGGSVSTLTIQRTQQEDSAVYLCASSLAAGVFVTDTQYFGPGTRLTVL.